What follows are 22 T cell receptor beta chains derived from one specimen sequenced in a study of STAT5B mutations in CD4+ large granular lymphocyte leukemia. Only in-frame clones appear in the TCRdb table, and some are missing; sequencing was by immunoSEQ multiplex PCR. The data show 35,000 to 40,000 clones, approximately 85% seen once. Sequenced sample: CD4+ T cells from blood buffy coats. These receptors were collected from a human donor in good health.

This chain joins TRBV5-6 and TRBJ1-2; maybe TRBD1 (5 bases). Germline values: CDR1 SGHDT, CDR2 YYEEEE. The ends were cut back, 5 bases at V and 0 bases at J, with 11 bases in the middle. The CDR3 loop spans 14 amino acids. The DNA of the CDR3 is TGTGCCAGCAGAACCCAGGGAGCTAACTATGGCTACACCTTC. Its protein product is CASRTQGANYGYTF.

The genes are TRBV5-1 and TRBJ1-2; TRBD1 agrees at 9 bases. The CDR3 has 14 residues. The germline gives CDR1 SGHRS, CDR2 YFSETQ. Unmatched junction bases numbered 1, after V lost 4 bases and J lost 0 bases. The CDR3 protein is CASSRTGANYGYTF. As DNA, the CDR3 is TGCGCCAGCAGCAGGACAGGGGCTAACTATGGCTACACCTTC. Drawing the rest from reference TRBV5-1 and TRBJ1-2, the complete variable domain is KAGVTQTPRYLIKTRGQQVTLSCSPISGHRSVSWYQQTPGQGLQFLFEYFSETQRNKGNFPGRFSGRQFSNSRSEMNVSTLELGDSALYLCASSRTGANYGYTFGSGTRLTVV.

This chain links TRBV5-5 with TRBJ1-5; no clear D. CDR3 size: 13 residues. V was clipped by 0 bases and J by 4 bases, with 5 bases between them. Per the germline V gene, CDR1 is SGHKS and CDR2 is YYEKEE (reference sequence). DNA of the CDR3: TGTGCCAGCAGCTTGGACGCGAATCAGCCCCAGCATTTT. It is translated as CASSLDANQPQHF.

This clone was observed a few times. The chain joins TRBV2 to TRBJ1-6; D ambiguous. Trimming removed 2 bases at V and 7 bases at J, with 3 bases between. This CDR3 spans 12 amino acids. Germline assignment: CDR1 SNHLY and CDR2 FYNNEI. The chain's CDR3 is CASSELNSPLHF. CDR3 DNA sequence: TGTGCCAGCAGTGAACTGAATTCACCCCTCCACTTT.

The chain couples TRBV4-2 to TRBJ2-1, with TRBD1 identical over 7 bases. The CDR3 is made up of 13 amino acids. Germline V gene data show CDR1 as LGHNA and CDR2 as YNFKEQ. The V and J ends lost 4 bases and 7 bases, in that order; junction bases with no gene match: 4. CDR3 sequence reads: CASSPLQGNEQFF. In DNA form, the CDR3 reads TGTGCCAGCAGCCCATTACAGGGGAATGAGCAGTTCTTC.

The chain joins TRBV28 to TRBJ1-2, with D unclear. Deletions cut 5 bases from V and 8 bases from J, with 12 bases between. Looked up from germline, CDR1 is MDHEN and CDR2 is SYDVKM. There are 12 residues in the CDR3. The CDR3 DNA reads TGTGCCAGCAGTCCTGCACGGTTCGGCTACACCTTC. This translates into CASSPARFGYTF.

This chain links TRBV4-3 with TRBJ1-3; unclear D gene. The CDR3 totals 14 residues. Trimming stripped 0 bases from V and 4 bases from J, with 7 bases between. Per germline, CDR1 LGHNA and CDR2 YSLEER. In nucleotides, the CDR3 is TGCGCCAGCAGCCAAGAGAGGAGCGGAAACACCATATATTTT. Its translation is CASSQERSGNTIYF.

The chain combines TRBV4-3 with TRBJ1-1; D uncertain. The germline V and J ends were trimmed by 3 bases and 1 base, with 18 bases remaining between them. CDR1 LGHNA and CDR2 YSLEER come from the germline V gene. The CDR3 runs 17 residues. The CDR3 sequence: CASSQDSLGPANTEAFF. The DNA of the CDR3 is TGCGCCAGCAGCCAGGATTCCCTTGGACCGGCGAACACTGAAGCTTTCTTT.

The V gene is TRBV30, the J gene TRBJ2-1; 9 bases are shared with TRBD1. The CDR3 length is 18 residues. CDR1 and CDR2 from the germline V gene are GTSNPN and SVGIG (reference sequence). V shed 2 bases, J shed 4 bases, and the junction held 15 bases outside the gene matches. CDR3 DNA sequence: TGTGCCTGGAGTTCCCTTTTCTCCGGGACAGGGATATACAATGAGCAGTTCTTC. Protein sequence: CAWSSLFSGTGIYNEQFF.

This chain links TRBV5-4 with TRBJ2-2; TRBD1 agrees at 7 bases. The CDR3 spans 16 residues. The germline gives CDR1 SGHNT, CDR2 YYREEE (reference sequence). V shed 4 bases and J 0 bases; nucleotides not matched to a gene: 6. In DNA form, the CDR3 reads TGTGCCAGCAGCGCGGCCGGGACAGCGAACACCGGGGAGCTGTTTTTT. This encodes CASSAAGTANTGELFF.

This clone is a singleton in its sample. V gene TRBV6-4 combines with J gene TRBJ2-3; D may be TRBD1 or TRBD2 (5 bases each). The CDR3 spans 13 residues. V gave up 0 bases and J gave up 5 bases, with 6 bases separating them. CDR1 is MRHNA, CDR2 SNTAGT, per germline. CDR3 in amino acids: CASSDSGVDTQYF. The CDR3 DNA follows: TGTGCCAGCAGTGACTCGGGGGTAGATACGCAGTATTTT.

The chain employs TRBV30 and TRBJ2-3; 8 bases are a match to TRBD1. This CDR3 comprises 15 residues. The germline V gene encodes CDR1 GTSNPN and CDR2 SVGIG (reference sequence). V was pared by 2 bases and J by 2 bases, with 6 bases of the junction left unmatched. CDR3 residues: CAWSPGQDYTDTQYF. Written as DNA, the CDR3 is TGTGCCTGGAGTCCGGGACAGGACTACACAGATACGCAGTATTTT.

In regard to this clone: The junction departs from germline at one end; a sequencing error may be responsible. The chain uses TRBV7-7 and TRBJ2-1; 12 nucleotides agree with TRBD2. Germline V CDR1 and CDR2: SSHAT, FNYEAQ (reference sequence). The CDR3 has 14 amino acids. CDR3 region: CASSLAGGMNEQFF. Written as DNA, the CDR3 is TGTGCTAGCAGCCTAGCGGGAGGGATGAATGAGCAGTTCTTC.

V is TRBV30 and J is TRBJ1-1; 10 nucleotides line up with TRBD1. This CDR3 has 14 residues. V shed 3 bases, J shed 6 bases, and the junction held 7 bases outside the gene matches. Germline V lookup: CDR1 GTSNPN, CDR2 SVGIG (reference sequence). CDR3 in amino acids: CAWSRGQGSPEAFF. Written as DNA, the CDR3 is TGTGCCTGGAGCCGGGGACAGGGGAGTCCTGAAGCTTTCTTT. The whole variable domain, remainder taken from reference TRBV30 and TRBJ1-1, is SQTIHQWPATLVQPVGSPLSLECTVEGTSNPNLYWYRQAAGRGLQLLFYSVGIGQISSEVPQNLSASRPQDRQFILSSKKLLLSDSGFYLCAWSRGQGSPEAFFGQGTRLTVV.

This chain links TRBV5-4 with TRBJ2-3, with TRBD2 matching over 14 bases. The J segment lost 6 bases and the V segment lost 0 bases, leaving 6 bases of the junction unmatched. Per germline, CDR1 SGHNT and CDR2 YYREEE (reference sequence). The CDR3 loop spans 17 amino acids. The CDR3 DNA follows: TGTGCCAGCAGCTTGGGTCCGACTAGCGGGAGGGGTGATACGCAGTATTTT. This codes for CASSLGPTSGRGDTQYF.

V and J are TRBV5-8 and TRBJ1-1, with D maybe TRBD1 (6 bases). Germline V CDR1 and CDR2: SGHTS, YDEGEE. V dropped 2 bases and J dropped 1 base, with 9 bases sitting between them. The CDR3 covers 14 residues. The CDR3 protein is CASSFAGENTEAFF. The CDR3 nucleotides read TGTGCCAGCAGCTTCGCAGGGGAGAACACTGAAGCTTTCTTT.

The chain is built from TRBV25-1 and TRBJ2-7, with TRBD1 matching over 9 bases. Germline V gives CDR1 MGHDK, CDR2 SYGVNS. This CDR3 has 13 residues. V gave up 8 bases and J gave up 1 base; unmatched junction bases: 3. CDR3 region: CASGTGTSYEQYF. The CDR3 DNA follows: TGTGCCAGCGGGACAGGGACATCCTACGAGCAGTACTTC.

There are a few counts of this clone. The rearrangement links TRBV6-5 to TRBJ1-6, with D maybe TRBD1 (5 bases). The germline gives CDR1 MNHEY, CDR2 SVGAGI. Trimming left V 6 bases short and J 10 bases short, with 10 bases between. This CDR3 has 12 residues. The CDR3 is CASRSTESPLHF. CDR3 in DNA: TGTGCCAGCAGGTCGACAGAATCACCCCTCCACTTT.

V is TRBV5-6 and J is TRBJ1-5; 7 nucleotides line up with TRBD1. This CDR3 comprises 17 residues. The trim removed 3 bases at V and 5 bases at J, leaving 14 bases unmatched. Germline V gene data show CDR1 as SGHDT and CDR2 as YYEEEE. The CDR3 DNA follows: TGTGCCAGCAGCTCGGGACAGCTTAAACTCCAACATCAGCCCCAGCATTTT. It specifies CASSSGQLKLQHQPQHF.

V and J are TRBV27 and TRBJ2-1; D assignment may be TRBD1 or TRBD2 (5 bases each). Trimming removed 5 bases at V and 8 bases at J, with 22 bases between. CDR3 size: 16 residues. Germline CDR1 is MNHEY and CDR2 is SMNVEV (reference sequence). CDR3 DNA sequence: TGTGCCAGCAGTAGATGGGGCCAACCGGGGTCTTATGAGCAGTTCTTC. Its translation is CASSRWGQPGSYEQFF.

This clone was detected a few times. V and J are TRBV7-2 and TRBJ1-1; no firm D call. CDR1 and CDR2 from the germline V gene are SGHTA and FQGNSA. Trimming left V 3 bases short and J 0 bases short, with 5 bases between. This CDR3 has 13 amino acids. The chain's CDR3 is CASSFQVNTEAFF. CDR3 coding DNA: TGTGCCAGCAGCTTTCAAGTGAACACTGAAGCTTTCTTT.

The rearrangement links TRBV19 to TRBJ1-5; TRBD1 matches 9 bases. Germline loops: CDR1 LNHDA, CDR2 SQIVND (reference sequence). The CDR3 is 13 amino acids. V lost 7 bases, J lost 7 bases, and 5 bases stayed unmatched. CDR3 sequence reads: CASNTGGLQPQHF. The CDR3 DNA follows: TGTGCCAGTAATACAGGGGGCCTGCAGCCCCAGCATTTT.